This is a list of T cell receptor beta chains from one sample in a study of memory CD4+ T cells and cytomegalovirus serostatus. The protocol was immunoSEQ multiplex PCR, while the TCRdb copy is restricted to in-frame clones and leaves out a portion. The repertoire holds some 54,000 clones, with around four fifths as singletons. Material for sequencing was memory CD4+ T cells from blood. These receptors all stem from an adult in good health and CMV-seropositive. The CDR3 runs from the conserved cysteine through the conserved F or W. D genes are given only for firm matches.

>TRBV9|NA|TRBJ1-2
CASSVGSYNYGYTF
TGTGCCAGCAGCGTAGGGAGTTATAACTATGGCTACACCTTC
>TRBV7-2|NA|TRBJ2-5
CASSLAGTRETQYF
TGTGCCAGCAGCTTAGCGGGGACCCGTGAGACCCAGTACTTC
>TRBV5-6|NA|TRBJ2-7
CASSLGQVFYEQYF
TGTGCCAGCAGCTTGGGACAGGTATTCTACGAGCAGTACTTC
>TRBV4-2|NA|TRBJ2-7
CASSQDGQVRYEQYF
TGTGCCAGCAGCCAAGATGGGCAGGTCCGCTACGAGCAGTACTTC
>TRBV5-5|TRBD1|TRBJ1-2
CASSLGGGYGYTF
TGTGCCAGCAGCTTGGGAGGGGGCTACGGCTACACCTTC
>TRBV19|NA|TRBJ1-4
CASKQPGHFDEKLFF
TGTGCCAGTAAACAACCGGGACATTTCGATGAAAAACTGTTTTTT
>TRBV19|TRBD1|TRBJ2-1
CASGGQAGRSYNEQFF
TGTGCCAGTGGGGGACAGGCCGGCCGCTCCTACAATGAGCAGTTCTTC
>TRBV18|NA|TRBJ1-4
CASSPQSRADEKLFF
TGTGCCAGCTCACCTCAGAGCAGGGCCGATGAAAAACTGTTTTTT
>TRBV6-1|TRBD1|TRBJ2-3
CASSEARVRDRVYF
TGTGCCAGCAGTGAAGCGCGAGTTCGGGACAGGGTATATTTT
>TRBV7-9|TRBD1|TRBJ2-2
CASSPRSPGQGAGELFF
TGTGCCAGCAGCCCCCGTTCTCCGGGACAGGGGGCCGGGGAGCTGTTTTTT
>TRBV18|NA|TRBJ1-3
CASSPLSGNTIYF
TGTGCCAGCTCACCGCTGAGCGGAAACACCATATATTTT
>TRBV18|NA|TRBJ2-7
CASSPRHGPYEQYF
TGTGCCAGCTCACCTAGGCACGGTCCCTACGAGCAGTACTTC
>TRBV6-1|NA|TRBJ1-2
CASSYPQGLGYTF
TGTGCCAGCAGTTATCCCCAGGGGCTAGGCTACACCTTC
>TRBV18|NA|TRBJ2-1
CASSPGRGNEQFF
TGTGCCAGCTCACCCGGTCGCGGGAACGAGCAGTTCTTC
>TRBV27|NA|TRBJ2-1
CASRESPGYAHNEQFF
TGTGCCAGCAGGGAAAGTCCAGGGTACGCACACAATGAGCAGTTCTTC